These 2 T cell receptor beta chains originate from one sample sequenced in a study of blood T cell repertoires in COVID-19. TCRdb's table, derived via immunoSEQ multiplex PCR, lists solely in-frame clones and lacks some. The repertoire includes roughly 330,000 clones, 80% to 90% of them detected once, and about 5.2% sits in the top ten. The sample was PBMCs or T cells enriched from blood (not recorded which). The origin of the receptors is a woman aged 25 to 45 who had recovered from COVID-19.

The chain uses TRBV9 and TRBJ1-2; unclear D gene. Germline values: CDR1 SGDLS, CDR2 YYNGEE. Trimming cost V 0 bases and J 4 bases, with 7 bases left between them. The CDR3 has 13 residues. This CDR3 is CASSVVSGYGYTF. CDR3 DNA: TGTGCCAGCAGCGTAGTGTCGGGCTATGGCTACACCTTC.

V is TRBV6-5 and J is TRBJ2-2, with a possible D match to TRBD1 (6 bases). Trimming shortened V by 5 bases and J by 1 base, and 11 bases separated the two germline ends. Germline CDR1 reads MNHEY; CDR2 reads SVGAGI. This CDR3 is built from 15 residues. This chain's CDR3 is CASSIRTENTGELFF. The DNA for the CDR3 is TGTGCCAGCAGTATCCGGACAGAGAACACCGGGGAGCTGTTTTTT.